These T cell receptor beta chains were read from a single sample in a study of blood T cell repertoires in COVID-19. Sequencing used immunoSEQ multiplex PCR; TCRdb keeps in-frame clones, though not all of them. Among about 480,000 clones listed, 70% to 90% were seen once. Material: PBMCs or T cells enriched from blood (not recorded which). These TCRs come from a woman between 18 and 29 years old with acute COVID-19. Both conserved end residues are part of each CDR3. A D gene is named only where the DNA matches it firmly. Size tells how often a clone was seen (once, few, many) or the class of an expanded clone, and some rows leave it out.

.	15	.	TRBV5-1	TRBJ2-7	TGCGCCAGCAGCGGCGGAGGAGGGACAGCCTACGAGCAGTACTTC	CASSGGGGTAYEQYF
.	15	.	TRBV5-6	TRBJ1-2	TGTGCCTGCTCGGTCATGCGGGTGGGTAGCTATGGCTACACCTTC	CACSVMRVGSYGYTF
.	15	.	TRBV15	TRBJ1-3	TGTGCCACCAGCAGAGGACGGACTGGAGGAAACACCATATATTTT	CATSRGRTGGNTIYF
.	14	TRBD1	TRBV28	TRBJ2-4	TGTGCCAGCAGTGACCGGGACAGGGAGAACATTCAGTACTTC	CASSDRDRENIQYF
.	15	.	TRBV3-1/TRBV3-2	TRBJ2-1	TGTGCCAGCAGCCTCCCGTTTCCGGGGGAGGATGAGCAGTTCTTC	CASSLPFPGEDEQFF
.	14	.	TRBV15	TRBJ2-2	TGTGCCACCAGCAGAGATTCGGGGACCGGGGAGCTGTTTTTT	CATSRDSGTGELFF
.	15	TRBD2	TRBV5-6	TRBJ2-3	TGTGCCAGCAGCTTGAGGGGACTAGCCGCAGATACGCAGTATTTT	CASSLRGLAADTQYF
once	15	.	TRBV18	TRBJ2-4	TGTGCCAGCTCACCAATGGTGAGGTCCAAAAACATTCAGTACTTC	CASSPMVRSKNIQYF
.	14	TRBD2	TRBV20-1	TRBJ2-7	TGCAGTGCTCGTGGGACTAGCGGGCCCTACGAGCAGTACTTC	CSARGTSGPYEQYF
.	14	TRBD1	TRBV28	TRBJ1-1	TGTGCCATTGTAAAGGGGGCGCTGAACACTGAAGCTTTCTTT	CAIVKGALNTEAFF
.	15	.	TRBV6-7	TRBJ2-1	TGTGCCAGCAGCCCGGTACGGTGCTCCTACAATGAGCAGTTCTTC	CASSPVRCSYNEQFF
.	16	.	TRBV7-2	TRBJ1-1	TGTGCCAGCAGCTTAGAGGTCAGGGTAATGAACACTGAAGCTTTCTTT	CASSLEVRVMNTEAFF
.	14	TRBD1	TRBV11-2	TRBJ2-5	TGTGCCAGCAGCACGACAGGGGTTCCAGAGACCCAGTACTTC	CASSTTGVPETQYF
.	17	TRBD1	TRBV7-9	TRBJ2-2	TGTGCCAGCAGCCCAGGGTGGACAGGGGCAAACACCGGGGAGCTGTTTTTT	CASSPGWTGANTGELFF
.	15	.	TRBV18	TRBJ2-5	TGTGCCAGCTCACCTCCCCGTGGGGGGGCAGAGACCCAGTACTTC	CASSPPRGGAETQYF